This T cell receptor beta chain came from a study of T cell repertoires in cytomegalovirus infection. CDR1 and CDR2 (germline): MNHNY, SVGAGI (reference sequence). The CDR3 sequence is 15 residues long. V was pared by 6 bases and J by 6 bases, with 15 bases between. TCRdb reprocessed the reads via MiXCR and lists one record per CDR3 protein. The sample has about 230,000 distinct CDR3 sequences, approximately 22% seen once. V is TRBV6-6 and J is TRBJ1-6; D uncertain. This receptor was identified in a human donor in good health (CMV status not recorded). Some clones in this sample may be carry-over from other donors' samples. The specimen sequenced was CD8+ T cells from PBMCs. The CDR3: CASRRTESINSPLHF. CDR3 DNA: TGTGCCAGCAGGCGGACGGAATCTATTAATTCACCCCTCCACTTT.